The sequence of this T cell receptor (beta chain) was determined in a study of cytomegalovirus exposure and HLA in healthy donors (dated by TCRdb to 2017 to 2019). At the level of the whole study: An earlier analysis of 587 of the donors reported 250 to 350 Gb of sequence data and more than 90 million unique TCR beta sequences from some 180 million T cells. An early release covering approximately 600 HLA-typed donors comprised roughly 300 gigabases of sequencing data and around 80 million unique TCR sequences. Of the roughly 400 genotyped donors, 65% to 90% were placed in the genetic ancestry cluster associated with self-reported Caucasian donors. The study aimed to test whether signatures of past pathogen exposure could be identified by cataloging public T cell receptors. Using immunosequencing, the study profiled T cell repertoires from about 650 subjects and related those repertoires to cytomegalovirus serostatus. Besides the first cohort of roughly 640 subjects, a separate validation cohort made up of 95 to 150 different subjects was used. To predict cytomegalovirus infection status, the study combined high-throughput TCR immunosequencing, statistical association of individual TCRs with disease status, and machine learning. A later analysis re-analyzed previously published TCR beta repertoires from 660 or so donors and added high-resolution HLA genotyping to study TCR occurrence patterns. Rather than using new phenotypic data, the later analysis identified candidate immune exposures from TCR beta sequences and from how often those sequences occurred across donors. An earlier analysis of fewer than 700 of the donors applied high-throughput TCR beta sequencing to assess whether each TCR beta V gene segment acted as functional or pseudogenic. Alongside the repertoire data, information on donor age, sex, ethnicity and CMV serostatus was compiled. A later genetic analysis used genome-wide SNP genotypes for about three fifths of the 666 donors, treating that subset as a discovery cohort. All discovery cohort repertoires had been generated using a single sequencing platform. Both class I and class II loci were covered by HLA typing, at four-digit resolution. The number of donors typed differed by locus, with about 629-630 for A, B, C, DRB1 and DQB1, 522 for DQA1, approximately 580 for DPA1, and over 400 for DPB1. A handful of DR-DQ haplotypes were handled as single units for association and clustering because linkage in the cohort was strong. Among some 400 genotyped donors of the cohort, an average of around 250,000 unique TCR beta nucleotide sequences was sequenced per donor, of which 15% to 20% were non-productive.

The cohort consisted of approximately 670 healthy bone marrow donors. At the time of sampling, all cohort members were nominally healthy, though unrecorded immune exposures were likely present. The donor tested CMV seronegative, placing the donor among the 350 or so seronegative members of the cohort. A peripheral blood sample was collected from each donor, and TCR beta sequencing was performed on peripheral blood mononuclear cells. The Qiagen DNeasy Blood Extraction Kit was used to extract genomic DNA from the blood cell samples. The receptor library was made with the immunoSEQ multiplex PCR assay. For the multiplex PCR, a mixture combining 60 forward primers for TCR Vbeta segments and 13 reverse primers for TCR Jbeta segments was used. The CDR3 region of rearranged TCR beta genes was amplified from genomic DNA with a multiplex PCR assay. Amplified TCR beta libraries were sequenced as 87-base-pair reads on the Illumina HiSeq System. The authors' pipeline ran thus. A later analysis counted about 80 million unique TCR beta chains across the 666 repertoires, and around 12 million of these chains were shared by at least two donors. Raw reads were error-corrected and collapsed into unique sequences by a nearest-neighbor algorithm in which closely related sequences were merged to remove PCR and sequencing errors. To assign V, D and J gene segments, CDR3 sequences were aligned to IMGT reference sequences. For a sequence to be retained, a match of at least six nucleotides to both a V gene segment and a J gene segment was required. Rearrangements were called productive when the CDR3 lacked stop codons and stayed in frame with V and J; all others were non-productive. Following IMGT convention, CDR3 was defined as the stretch from the second conserved V-encoded cysteine up to the conserved J-encoded phenylalanine. The earlier analysis of some 600 of the donors excluded sequences that lacked an unambiguous match to a single V gene segment. In an earlier analysis of a few hundred of the donors, V segments were called functional above 56.7% productive rearrangements and were called segregating when the between-donor standard deviation exceeded 5%. To diagnose cytomegalovirus status from the catalog of TCR beta chain sequences, a statistical classification framework was built. In a later analysis, V and J genes were assigned by comparing TCR nucleotide sequences against IMGT/GENE-DB human TR gene sequences. A later analysis assigned CDR3 sequences and most-parsimonious VDJ recombination scenarios with the TCRdist pipeline. In a later analysis, each TCR beta chain was defined by its CDR3 amino acid sequence together with its V-gene family, and reads lacking a unique V-gene family were excluded. A later analysis removed 450 to 600 highly shared, low-generation-probability nucleotide sequences to deal with suspected cross-contamination and a sequencing artifact. In a later analysis, a clonal expansion index for each public chain was calculated from normalized within-repertoire ranks of inferred template counts. In a later analysis, generation probabilities were computed using a VDJ recombination model fitted to out-of-frame rearrangements, and the results were checked against IGoR. Hypergeometric tests were used in a later analysis to score TCR-TCR, TCR-HLA and TCR-CMV co-occurrence, with a repertoire-size bias correction applied to the TCR pairs. False discovery rates were estimated in a later analysis by permuting HLA or CMV assignments 20 times. In a later analysis, co-occurring TCRs were grouped using DBSCAN, with TCRdist sequence similarity added in when clustering inside HLA-allele-positive subsets. Repertoires with fewer than 30,000 or more than 120,000 public chains were left out of co-occurrence clustering, as were five repertoires with anomalous nucleotide sharing. TCRdb limited this immuneACCESS table to in-frame rearrangements with V and J called. A share of clones is missing; checked studies link under half to unresolved V genes, and the rest is unexplained. The V and J calls and the clone size are those of that table, but D and trimming were determined from the DNA. The sample records about 160,000 clones, around three quarters of which are singletons. The ten most abundant clones make up 1% of the sample.

General conclusions and limits of the study: A further reported finding was that TCR beta sequences accurately predicted the HLA-A and HLA-B alleles for most subjects in the first cohort. A cluster of highly shared sequence variants was judged likely to represent a technical artifact of the sequencing pipeline. Most CMV-associated TCR beta chains appeared to be HLA-restricted in a later analysis, and the HLA associations seemed to be driven largely by CMV exposure. Correlated functional status among segregating V segments might reflect linkage disequilibrium, but an unknown experimental factor could not be ruled out. Assigning TCR associations to individual alleles was difficult when HLA alleles, especially DR and DQ, strongly co-occurred. Across donors, most TCR sequences were observed very rarely, whereas some public TCRs were present in many individuals. Sequencing depth was assumed to be roughly uniform across donors in the presence/absence analyses, though that assumption may not hold. This cohort had only TCR beta chains sequenced, and the lack of alpha or paired-chain data limited which features could be detected. Some IMGT-functional V segments, including TRBV6-2 and TRBV6-3, could not be told apart with the 87-base-pair reads, so those segments were excluded. In a later analysis, TCR association rates were found to vary across HLA loci, with the most associated TCRs seen for DRB1 alleles and the fewest for HLA-C alleles. At a false discovery rate of 0.05, a later analysis linked 16,951 TCR beta sequences to specific HLA alleles. Because HLA typing was unavailable for some donors at each locus, only the typed subset was used in association tests. The earlier analysis of around 600 of the donors excluded over 15 rarely observed V segments, including chromosome 9 orphons, because counts were too low. Cytomegalovirus status was reported to be diagnosed by the classifier with high specificity and sensitivity in both the original and validation cohorts. Immune exposure information for the cohort was limited to CMV serostatus. The study gave a list of about 160 TCR beta chains associated with cytomegalovirus. According to a later analysis, parvovirus B19, influenza, CMV and Epstein-Barr virus appeared linked to several top co-occurrence clusters. In vitro tests confirmed that a few of the cytomegalovirus-associated TCR beta chains recognize cytomegalovirus antigens. In an earlier analysis of some 640 of the donors, most TCR beta V segments were observed in productive rearrangements about 87% or about 30% of the time, broadly matching IMGT annotations. In a later genetic analysis, fewer N-insertions in productive TCRs were reported among donors in an Asian-associated ancestry cluster than the approximately 710-donor mean. The authors suggested that the approach could potentially be extended to other disease states and immunological phenotypes. A later analysis found that HLA-associated TCR beta chains were more clonally expanded and had lower generation probabilities than equally common non-associated chains. V-gene and J-gene trimming of TCR beta chains was associated with a missense DCLRE1C variant in a later genetic analysis, and the association was replicated in an independent cohort.

As to this clone: No cognate antigen has been identified for it. No much larger clonotype is one base removed from it; base qualities were not supplied.

Here V drops 6 bases and J drops 2 bases, and the junction holds 7 bases not matched to any gene. The CDR3 runs 15 amino acids, cysteine and phenylalanine included. The only DNA kept is the CDR3, 45 bases in frame from the first base. The germline V gene yields LGHNT for CDR1 and FRNRAP for CDR2. The sample consisted of PBMCs. This chain is built from TRBV12-5 and TRBJ2-7, with TRBD2 identical over 10 junction bases. The origin of this receptor is a woman in her thirties or forties in good health and CMV-seronegative. The nucleotide sequence reads as follows: TGTGCTAGTGGACGTGTAGCGGGAGGCCCCTACGAGCAGTACTTC. This gives the protein CASGRVAGGPYEQYF.